This entry lists 17 T cell receptor beta chains sequenced from one sample in a study of CD8 T cells in Susac syndrome (dated by TCRdb to between 2019 and 2020). Preparation of the library involved the immunoSEQ multiplex PCR assay. RNA was extracted using the RNeasy kit, and about 0.5 to 1 ug of the RNA was reverse transcribed with random hexamers. The public reads were reprocessed in TCRdb via fastp at Q25 and MiXCR, keeping in-frame beta chains. Each entry is one CDR3 protein sequence, shown with its most common DNA and genes. This sample lists some 110,000 distinct CDR3 sequences; more than 85% were detected once. Jointly, the top ten make up roughly 0.094% of the sample. The sequenced material came from CD4+ T cells from PBMCs. The origin of the receptors is a human donor with multiple sclerosis.

The chain combines TRBV16 with TRBJ1-6; D remains unclear. Trimming stripped 3 bases from V and 5 bases from J, with 11 bases between. The CDR3 contains 15 residues. Germline values: CDR1 KGHSY, CDR2 FQNENV. The CDR3 DNA is TGTGCCAGCAGCCAGCACGGGATTGATAATTCACCCCTCCACTTT. Translating gives CASSQHGIDNSPLHF.

CDR3 amino acids: CASSSGQRNNEQFF. As DNA, the CDR3 is TGCGCCAGCAGCTCCGGACAGCGTAACAATGAGCAGTTCTTC. V gene TRBV5-1 combines with J gene TRBJ2-1, with D possibly being TRBD1 (6 bases). V lost 3 bases and J lost 5, with 12 bases in between. This CDR3 is 14 amino acids long. Germline-derived CDR1 and CDR2 are SGHRS and YFSETQ.

The CDR3 region has the DNA TGTGCCAGTAGTATAGGAGCCGTGAACACTGAAGCTTTCTTT. Amino acid sequence: CASSIGAVNTEAFF. V and J are TRBV19 and TRBJ1-1; D remains ambiguous. V was shortened by 1 base and J by 0 bases, with 6 bases between the two germline ends. This CDR3 spans 14 amino acids. The germline V gene has CDR1 LNHDA and CDR2 SQIVND (reference sequence). The whole variable domain, filled in from reference TRBV19 and TRBJ1-1, reads DGGITQSPKYLFRKEGQNVTLSCEQNLNHDAMYWYRQDPGQGLRLIYYSQIVNDFQKGDIAEGYSVSREKKESFPLTVTSAQKNPTAFYLCASSIGAVNTEAFFGQGTRLTVV.

The J gene is TRBJ2-7, the V gene TRBV6-6, with 11 bases fitting TRBD2. Germline assignment: CDR1 MNHNY and CDR2 SVGAGI (reference sequence). V lost 7 bases and J lost 3; bases outside the gene matches: 8. The CDR3 length is 15 residues. The CDR3 loop is CASNARLAGHYEQYF. The CDR3 DNA reads TGTGCCAGCAATGCCCGACTAGCGGGGCACTACGAGCAGTACTTC.

The V and J genes are TRBV2 and TRBJ2-4; 9 bases are a match to TRBD1. The length of the CDR3 is 14 residues. Germline CDR1 is SNHLY and CDR2 is FYNNEI. V shed 8 bases, J shed 6 bases, and the junction held 8 bases outside the gene matches. CDR3 sequence reads: CASSKPGQGNIQYF. The CDR3 DNA reads TGTGCCAGCTCTAAGCCGGGACAGGGAAACATTCAGTACTTC.

This clonotype was counted once. The rearrangement links TRBV7-9 to TRBJ1-1, with a weak D call TRBD1 (5 bases). V was pared by 3 bases and J by 4 bases, with 12 bases between. Per germline, CDR1 SEHNR and CDR2 FQNEAQ (reference sequence). This CDR3 is 14 amino acids long. The CDR3: CASSLGQGSTEAFF. In DNA, the CDR3 is TGTGCCAGCAGCTTGGGGCAGGGATCCACTGAAGCTTTCTTT.

The V gene is TRBV18, the J gene TRBJ2-5, with D uncertain. The CDR3 has 14 amino acids. The ends were cut back, 2 bases at V and 5 bases at J, with 12 bases in the middle. Germline values: CDR1 KGHSH, CDR2 LQKENI. The CDR3 nucleotides read TGTGCCAGCTCACCAATTTCAACAGAGGAGACCCAGTACTTC. Protein product: CASSPISTEETQYF.

In this sample, this clonotype turned up a few times. V and J are TRBV5-6 and TRBJ2-7; D call uncertain. The CDR3 runs to 13 residues. Trimming left V 0 bases short and J 6 bases short, with 10 bases between. The germline gives CDR1 SGHDT, CDR2 YYEEEE. CDR3 in DNA: TGTGCCAGCAGCTTGGTATCGGTCAGCGAGCAGTACTTC. Protein product: CASSLVSVSEQYF.

The chain combines TRBV5-1 with TRBJ1-1; D is unresolved. This CDR3 has 14 residues. Germline V gene sequence: CDR1 SGHRS, CDR2 YFSETQ. The ends were cut back, 0 bases at V and 0 bases at J, with 6 bases in the middle. As DNA, the CDR3 is TGCGCCAGCAGCTTGGCACCCATGAACACTGAAGCTTTCTTT. Amino acids: CASSLAPMNTEAFF.

V usage is TRBV7-2 and J usage is TRBJ1-4, with no clear D. The CDR3 length is 13 residues. Trimming shortened V by 5 bases and J by 4 bases, and 8 bases separated the two germline ends. Germline values: CDR1 SGHTA, CDR2 FQGNSA. CDR3 residues: CASSRTDNEKLFF. CDR3 nucleotide sequence: TGTGCCAGCAGCCGGACCGATAATGAAAAACTGTTTTTT. Together with reference TRBV7-2 and TRBJ1-4, the CDR3 gives the full variable domain: GAGVSQSPSNKVTEKGKDVELRCDPISGHTALYWYRQSLGQGLEFLIYFQGNSAPDKSGLPSDRFSAERTGGSVSTLTIQRTQQEDSAVYLCASSRTDNEKLFFGSGTQLSVL.

The count of this clonotype is one. The chain links TRBV30 to TRBJ2-1; no reliable D call. The CDR3 length is 13 residues. Trimming left V 4 bases short and J 9 bases short, with 16 bases between. Per germline, CDR1 GTSNPN and CDR2 SVGIG (reference sequence). CDR3 in amino acids: CAWMAGPLTEQFF. The DNA for the CDR3 is TGTGCCTGGATGGCCGGACCGCTCACTGAGCAGTTCTTC.

This chain links TRBV9 with TRBJ2-7; D remains ambiguous. The CDR3 length is 13 residues. With 3 bases removed from V and 6 bases from J, the gap between germline ends came to 13 bases. Per germline, CDR1 SGDLS and CDR2 YYNGEE. The CDR3 sequence: CASSARKSREQYF. The CDR3, as DNA: TGTGCCAGCAGCGCCCGAAAAAGCCGCGAGCAGTACTTC.

This clonotype has a single count. The CDR3 DNA is TGTGCCAGTAGTATCCCCGGCAGGAGGGGCTATGGCTACACCTTC. The encoded protein is CASSIPGRRGYGYTF. The chain carries TRBV19 and TRBJ1-2; a possible D gene is TRBD1 (5 bases). The V gene's germline CDR1 is LNHDA and CDR2 SQIVND (reference sequence). The ends were cut back, 3 bases at V and 4 bases at J, with 15 bases in the middle. CDR3 size: 15 residues.

J is TRBJ2-1 and V is TRBV28, with unresolved D. The V gene's germline CDR1 is MDHEN and CDR2 SYDVKM. CDR3 size: 12 residues. Trimming removed 6 bases from V and 7 bases from J, with 10 bases in between. CDR3 nucleotides: TGTGCCAGCAGCCTCTATTTGAATGAGCAGTTCTTC. Translation gives CASSLYLNEQFF.

The rearrangement links TRBV6-1 to TRBJ1-5, with TRBD1 matching over 8 bases. V lost 5 bases and J lost 4; bases outside the gene matches: 7. Germline loops: CDR1 MNHNS, CDR2 SASEGT. CDR3 length: 15 amino acids. The DNA of the CDR3 is TGTGCCAGCAGTTCAACAGGGGGAGAAAATCAGCCCCAGCATTTT. It yields the protein CASSSTGGENQPQHF.

This clonotype appeared a few times. CDR3 sequence (DNA): TGTGCCAGCAGCTTATCTGTGGGGGACACTGAAGCTTTCTTT. Its protein product is CASSLSVGDTEAFF. The J gene is TRBJ1-1, the V gene TRBV7-6; possible D gene TRBD1, 5 bases. Germline CDR1 reads SGHVS; CDR2 reads FNYEAQ. The CDR3 contains 14 residues. V was cut by 2 bases and J by 3 bases, with 10 bases left in between.

The chain joins TRBV28 to TRBJ2-1; unclear D gene. The CDR3 sequence is 10 residues long. V lost 6 bases, J lost 10 bases, and 7 bases lay in between. CDR1 MDHEN and CDR2 SYDVKM come from the germline V gene. CDR3 protein: CASRGLEQFF. The CDR3 bases are TGTGCCAGCAGGGGCCTGGAGCAGTTCTTC.